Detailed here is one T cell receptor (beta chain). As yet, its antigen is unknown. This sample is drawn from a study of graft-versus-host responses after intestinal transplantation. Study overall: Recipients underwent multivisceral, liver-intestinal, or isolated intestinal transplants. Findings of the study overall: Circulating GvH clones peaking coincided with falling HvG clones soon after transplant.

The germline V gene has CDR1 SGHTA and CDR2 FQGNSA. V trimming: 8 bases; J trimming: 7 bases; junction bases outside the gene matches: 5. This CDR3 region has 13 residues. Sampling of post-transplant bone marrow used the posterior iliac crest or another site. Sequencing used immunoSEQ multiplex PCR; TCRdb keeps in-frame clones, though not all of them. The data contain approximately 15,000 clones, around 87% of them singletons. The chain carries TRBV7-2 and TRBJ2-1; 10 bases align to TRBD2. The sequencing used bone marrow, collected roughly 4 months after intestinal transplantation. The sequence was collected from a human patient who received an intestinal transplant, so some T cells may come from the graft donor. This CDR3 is CASCPSGSNEQFF. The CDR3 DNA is TGTGCCAGCTGTCCTAGCGGGAGTAATGAGCAGTTCTTC.